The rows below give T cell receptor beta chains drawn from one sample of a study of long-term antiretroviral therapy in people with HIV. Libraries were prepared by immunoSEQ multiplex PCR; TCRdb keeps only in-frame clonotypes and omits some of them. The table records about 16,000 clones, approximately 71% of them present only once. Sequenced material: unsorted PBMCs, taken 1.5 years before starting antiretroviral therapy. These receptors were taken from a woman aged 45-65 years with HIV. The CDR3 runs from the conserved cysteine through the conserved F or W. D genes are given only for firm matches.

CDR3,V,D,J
CASSQEVSIHEQYF,TRBV4-1,NA,TRBJ2-7
CASSPLGTTNEKLFF,TRBV18,NA,TRBJ1-4
CASSLDQGANTIYF,TRBV5-4,TRBD1,TRBJ1-3
CASSTWDRHTGELFF,TRBV19,TRBD1,TRBJ2-2
CASSWGGGETQYF,TRBV2,TRBD2,TRBJ2-5
CASSLRGRGNTEAFF,TRBV27,TRBD1,TRBJ1-1
CASGRVNNSPLHF,TRBV9,NA,TRBJ1-6
CASSPVGRNEQFF,TRBV11-3,NA,TRBJ2-1
CASSYFDRGVDTEAFF,TRBV5-1,TRBD1,TRBJ1-1
CASSPTQGGAYNEQFF,TRBV11-2,NA,TRBJ2-1
CASSDAGTGGVAQYF,TRBV7-3,TRBD1,TRBJ2-3
CASSLSTLSYNSPLHF,TRBV27,NA,TRBJ1-6
CAGKPGQGAAGANVLTF,TRBV28,TRBD1,TRBJ2-6
CASAPGFPDTEAFF,TRBV5-1,NA,TRBJ1-1
CASSTPGLAGSGYNEQFF,TRBV11-2,TRBD2,TRBJ2-1
CASSPGTGTVDTQYF,TRBV6-5,TRBD1,TRBJ2-3
CSARQGPTGELFF,TRBV29-1,TRBD1,TRBJ2-2
CASSGGEAGANVLTF,TRBV19,TRBD2,TRBJ2-6
CASSPPDRMGTEAFF,TRBV5-1,NA,TRBJ1-1
CASSLSSPLDQPQHF,TRBV28,NA,TRBJ1-5
CASSVSEKLFF,TRBV19,NA,TRBJ1-4
CASKEGLAGPGELFF,TRBV6-5,TRBD2,TRBJ2-2
CSALPGGIDTEAFF,TRBV29-1,NA,TRBJ1-1
CASSEWGSSYNSPLHF,TRBV2,NA,TRBJ1-6
CASSPRRLESDTQYF,TRBV18,NA,TRBJ2-3
CAWSVRDRDNQPQHF,TRBV30,TRBD1,TRBJ1-5
CASSLTGYQETQYF,TRBV11-2,NA,TRBJ2-5
CASSQDWAGKTEKLFF,TRBV4-1,NA,TRBJ1-4
CASSKWVGYEQYF,TRBV21-1,NA,TRBJ2-7
CASSLGQTLNPYGYTF,TRBV7-8,NA,TRBJ1-2
CASSYREGGSGNTIYF,TRBV6-5,NA,TRBJ1-3
CASSHTVLNEQFF,TRBV4-1,NA,TRBJ2-1
CASSPPGGPQHF,TRBV7-9,NA,TRBJ1-5
CASSLSVENLRYEKLFF,TRBV27,NA,TRBJ1-4
CASSRGKNMNTEAFF,TRBV5-1,NA,TRBJ1-1
CASSLDSNQPQHF,TRBV7-7,NA,TRBJ1-5
CASSQSRDPKQTQYF,TRBV4-1,NA,TRBJ2-5
CASSVASHNTGELFF,TRBV9,NA,TRBJ2-2
CASSLLTRVQFF,TRBV7-9,NA,TRBJ2-1
CASSVAQQLANTGELFF,TRBV9,NA,TRBJ2-2
CASSALGGTEAFF,TRBV2,NA,TRBJ1-1
CASGLRTEAFF,TRBV12-5,NA,TRBJ1-1
CASSLESVGNSPLHF,TRBV5-5,NA,TRBJ1-6
CASSPLGRGEKLFF,TRBV6-5,NA,TRBJ1-4
CASSSPSRTETGYTF,TRBV7-9,NA,TRBJ1-2
CASTLGQGNTGELFF,TRBV7-7,TRBD1,TRBJ2-2
CASSQGAGANVLTF,TRBV9,NA,TRBJ2-6
CASSIGSSGPQETQYF,TRBV5-1,TRBD2,TRBJ2-5
CASSPRTGPTGAFF,TRBV5-8,TRBD1,TRBJ1-1
CASSLRSGSNSPLHF,TRBV11-2,NA,TRBJ1-6